The 25 T cell receptor beta chains below all came from one sample that was sequenced in a study of tumor-infiltrating lymphocytes in primary liver carcinoma. Total RNA (roughly 530 ng) served as template for TCR beta cDNA synthesis primed by a constant-region primer. Each TCR beta library was derived from three nested multiplex PCR rounds that employed slightly modified ARM-PCR. Researchers ran the first two PCR rounds for 10 cycles each with TRBV1-TRBV30 forward primers and a C-beta reverse primer. TCRdb passed the multiplex PCR reads through MiXCR, listing each CDR3 protein once. The profile covers about 35,000 distinct CDR3 sequences, with roughly 70% appearing a single time and 15% to 20% taken by the ten largest. Co-extracted RNA and DNA came from approximately 20-30 mg of unsorted bulk tissue. The specimen was liver tumor tissue from sampling region 4. Subset specified: tumor region T4, right-lateral pole. The receptors shown here come from a man in his forties with primary liver carcinoma and hepatitis B virus infection.

The chain combines TRBV14 with TRBJ2-1; no definite D call. V lost 6 bases and J lost 5, with 20 bases in between. There are 16 residues in the CDR3. Germline lookup yields CDR1 SGHDN and CDR2 FVKESK. DNA for the CDR3: TGTGCCAGCAGTGCCGTAATGGGATGGCTAAACAATGAGCAGTTCTTC. This codes for CASSAVMGWLNNEQFF.

To note about this clonotype: The CDR3 end shows no conserved phenylalanine or tryptophan, and so a read error is likely. The CDR3 here is CASSLGSYNEQFS. CDR3 nucleotide sequence: TGTGCCAGTAGCTTAGGCTCCTACAATGAGCAGTTCTCC. This rearrangement joins TRBV7-9 to TRBJ2-1; no firm D call. This CDR3 contains 13 residues. Germline-derived CDR1 and CDR2 are SEHNR and FQNEAQ (reference sequence).

This clonotype was counted only a few times. At one end, the junction sequence differs from germline, possibly due to a read error. The chain joins TRBV24-1 to TRBJ2-2, with D perhaps TRBD1 or TRBD2 (5 bases each). CDR1 and CDR2 (germline): KGHDR, SFDVKD. CDR3 length: 15 residues. As DNA, the CDR3 is TGTGCCACCAGTCCTATAGGGACGAACACCGGGGAGTTGTCTTTT. Protein: CATSPIGTNTGELSF.

To note about this clonotype: A read error is likely, as this CDR3 ends without the conserved phenylalanine or tryptophan. The V call is TRBV7-9, the J call TRBJ2-2; D is unresolved. The CDR3 runs to 13 residues. Per the germline V gene, CDR1 is SEHNR and CDR2 is FQNEAQ (reference sequence). CDR3 sequence (DNA): TGTGCAAGCAGCCCCAACCCTGACGGTGAGCTGTTTTGT. Translating it yields CASSPNPDGELFC.

This clonotype was seen a single time. The chain couples TRBV20-1 to TRBJ2-1; 10 bases line up with TRBD2. The CDR3 is 11 residues long. The V gene end was trimmed by 7 bases and the J gene end by 13 bases; junction bases not matched to a gene: 7. Germline CDR1 DFQATT, CDR2 SNEGSKA (reference sequence). CDR3 in amino acids: CSVLVAGGQFF. The CDR3 DNA sequence: TGCAGTGTCCTGGTAGCGGGGGGACAGTTCTTC.

Concerning this clonotype: As the CDR3 is not closed by the conserved phenylalanine or tryptophan, this likely results from a read error. The gene calls are TRBV30 and TRBJ2-1; 12 nucleotides agree with TRBD2. Losses at the gene ends were 5 bases for V and 10 bases for J; bases not matched to a gene: 9. Germline V gene data show CDR1 as GTSNPN and CDR2 as SVGIG (reference sequence). This CDR3 has 14 amino acids. The CDR3 DNA reads TGTGCCTGGTCGCACGGACTAGCGGGAAAAGAGCAGTTCCTT. This codes for CAWSHGLAGKEQFL.

This clonotype was counted a single time. The chain couples TRBV7-9 to TRBJ2-7; TRBD2 is a possible D gene (6 bases). Trimming pared 4 bases from V and 6 bases from J, leaving 16 bases between. Per the germline V gene, CDR1 is SEHNR and CDR2 is FQNEAQ (reference sequence). This CDR3 comprises 14 residues. The CDR3, as DNA: TGTGCCAGCAGCTCCTCCGGGACTCCCTCCGAGCAGTACTTC. Translation gives CASSSSGTPSEQYF.

The chain has TRBV11-2 and TRBJ2-7, with 9 bases fitting TRBD1. Germline CDR1 and CDR2: SGHAT and FQNNGV. The CDR3 sequence is 15 residues long. CDR3 DNA sequence: TGTGCCAACAGCTTACAATGGACAGGGGAAAACGAGAAGTACGTC. Encoded protein: CANSLQWTGENEKYV.

The J gene is TRBJ2-3, the V gene TRBV7-9; no clear D gene. The CDR3 loop spans 13 amino acids. Looked up from germline, CDR1 is SEHNR and CDR2 is FQNEAQ (reference sequence). V dropped 5 bases and J dropped 5 bases, with 11 bases sitting between them. CDR3 DNA: TGTGCCAGCAGCCCAAGCAATGGAGATACGCAGTATTTT. As protein: CASSPSNGDTQYF.

This clonotype was detected many times. With a much larger clone just one base away, this may be a read error. The chain is built from TRBV30 and TRBJ2-1, with D tentatively TRBD1 (5 bases). The CDR3 has 15 residues. CDR1 and CDR2 (germline): GTSNPN, SVGIG (reference sequence). With 4 bases removed from V and 0 bases from J, the gap between germline ends came to 13 bases. The CDR3 sequence is CAWNVRGNSYNEQFF. CDR3 DNA: TGTGCCTGGAATGTAAGGGGCAACTCCTACAATGAGCAGTTCTTC.

A remark on this clonotype: At one boundary the junction diverges from the germline segment, which might be a read error. This chain connects TRBV7-9 to TRBJ2-1; no clear D gene. There are 14 residues in the CDR3. Per the germline V gene, CDR1 is SEHNR and CDR2 is FQNEAQ (reference sequence). The CDR3 DNA reads TGTGCCAGCAGTTCACCCAGACCGGAGCATGAGCAGTCCTTC. It codes for CASSSPRPEHEQSF.

Of note for this clonotype: At one end, the junction sequence differs from germline, possibly due to a read error. This sequence joins TRBV29-1 and TRBJ2-3; no firm D call. CDR1 SQVTM and CDR2 ANQGSEA come from the germline V gene. CDR3 size: 14 residues. CDR3 amino acids: CSVSGTEASDTLYF. In nucleotides, the CDR3 is TGCAGCGTTTCCGGTACAGAGGCGTCAGATACGCTGTATTTT.

This clonotype was picked up one time. This chain joins TRBV5-4 and TRBJ2-7; no clear D. Germline V lookup: CDR1 SGHNT, CDR2 YYREEE (reference sequence). Deletions cut 1 base from V and 4 bases from J, with 12 bases between. This CDR3 is 14 amino acids long. In nucleotides, the CDR3 is TGTGCCAGCAGCTTGACCGGTTTCTCTTACGAGCAGTACTTC. Amino acids: CASSLTGFSYEQYF.

This clonotype came up a few times. Sequence at one end of the junction differs from germline and may be a read error. This chain's CDR3 is CASNSGGGVGTGELLF. CDR3 in DNA: TGCGCCAGCAACTCGGGGGGAGGAGTCGGCACCGGGGAGCTGCTTTTT. The chain couples TRBV5-1 to TRBJ2-2; 7 nucleotides match TRBD2. Germline V lookup: CDR1 SGHRS, CDR2 YFSETQ. The CDR3 has 16 residues.

Turning to this clonotype: This could be a read error, since a much larger clone is one nucleotide away. The chain uses TRBV20-1 and TRBJ2-1, with D unclear. This CDR3 has 12 amino acids. Looked up from germline, CDR1 is DFQATT and CDR2 is SNEGSKA (reference sequence). The CDR3 reads CNANEFSNEQFF. In DNA, the CDR3 is TGCAATGCTAACGAGTTTTCGAATGAGCAGTTCTTC.

With respect to this clonotype: A much more abundant neighbour one base away suggests this may be a read error. CDR3 in amino acids: CVSSFRAASDKLFF. The CDR3 bases are TGTGTCAGTAGCTTTAGGGCGGCGAGTGATAAACTGTTTTTT. The chain is built from TRBV11-2 and TRBJ1-4; D ambiguous. The CDR3 extends over 14 amino acids. CDR1 is SGHAT, CDR2 FQNNGV, per germline.

As regards this clonotype: At one of its ends the junction is not consistent with the germline gene, which may arise from a read error. CDR3 sequence: CVGSHISEDTEAFF. In DNA, the CDR3 is TGTGTCGGCAGCCACATATCTGAAGACACTGAAGCTTTCTTT. The chain uses TRBV4-1 and TRBJ1-1; D ambiguous. CDR1 is MGHRA and CDR2 is YSYEKL in the germline V gene. The CDR3 is 14 amino acids.

On this clonotype itself: Since no conserved phenylalanine or tryptophan closes the CDR3, a read error is the likely cause. The J gene is TRBJ2-5, the V gene TRBV11-2; TRBD2 matches at 8 bases. This CDR3 spans 14 amino acids. CDR1 is SGHAT, CDR2 FQNNGV, per germline. V trimming: 5 bases; J trimming: 1 base; junction bases outside the gene matches: 3. The CDR3 DNA follows: TGTGCCAGCAGCCCGGCGGGGGGCCAAGAGACCCAGTACTTA. This codes for CASSPAGGQETQYL.

Details on this clonotype: A junction boundary mismatches the germline segment, possibly from a read error. The CDR3 spells CAVGGLTGANILTF. The CDR3 region has the DNA TGTGCAGTCGGGGGACTTACTGGGGCCAACATCCTGACTTTC. This chain joins TRBV28 and TRBJ2-6, with D perhaps TRBD2 (6 bases). The germline V gene encodes CDR1 MDHEN and CDR2 SYDVKM. The CDR3 totals 14 residues.

As concerns this clonotype: This CDR3 fails to terminate in the conserved phenylalanine or tryptophan, so it likely reflects a read error. V gene TRBV5-6 combines with J gene TRBJ1-1, with D possibly TRBD1 on 5 matching bases. Trimming cost V 9 bases and J 10 bases, with 16 bases left between them. CDR3 length equals 11 residues. The germline gives CDR1 SGHDT, CDR2 YYEEEE. The CDR3 sequence: CANNYEGRAFL. CDR3 DNA: TGTGCCAACAACTATGAGGGACGAGCTTTCTTA.

Concerning this clonotype itself: This CDR3 fails to terminate in the conserved phenylalanine or tryptophan, so it likely reflects a read error. V usage is TRBV5-1 and J usage is TRBJ1-2; D remains unclear. This CDR3 is built from 13 residues. Germline CDR1 SGHRS, CDR2 YFSETQ. CDR3 protein: CTSSFRVGEGYTS. The CDR3 bases are TGCACCAGCAGCTTTCGGGTTGGAGAAGGCTACACCTCC.

V is TRBV11-3 and J is TRBJ2-1, with D unresolved. The CDR3 contains 12 residues. Trimming stripped 11 bases from V and 6 bases from J, with 14 bases between. The germline CDR1 and CDR2 sequences are SGHNT and YENEEA. CDR3 nucleotide sequence: TGTGCCGCCTGCTTAAATGCCAATGAGCAGTTCTTC. Encoded protein: CAACLNANEQFF.

As regards this clonotype: No DNA is shown, since the ends of the CDR3 on it are uncertain; the CDR3 is the one TCRdb lists. The chain has TRBV11-1 and TRBJ1-2; TRBD1, the table's D call, was not compared with the DNA. The CDR3 comprises 15 residues, both ends counted. Per germline, CDR1 SGHAT and CDR2 FQDESV (reference sequence). CDR3 region: CTSSCDRGANYGCTF.

With regard to this clonotype: Compared with germline, one end of the junction differs, possibly owing to a read error. The chain joins TRBV4-3 to TRBJ2-1, with D unclear. The CDR3 covers 14 residues. The germline CDR1 and CDR2 sequences are LGHNA and YSLEER. This chain's CDR3 is CASSQGTNFEEQSF. CDR3 DNA: TGCGCCAGCAGCCAAGGGACCAATTTCGAGGAGCAGTCCTTC.

With regard to this clonotype: The junction shows a germline mismatch at one end, possibly a read error. This chain joins TRBV11-2 and TRBJ2-7; D might be TRBD2 (6 bases). There are 13 residues in the CDR3. The germline V gene has CDR1 SGHAT and CDR2 FQNNGV. In nucleotides, the CDR3 is TGTGCCATCAGCGGAAGCGGGTGGAGCGAACAGTACTTC. It encodes CAISGSGWSEQYF.